These 21 T cell receptor beta chains originate from one sample sequenced in a study of blood T cells in healthy people across ages. With a J-beta primer mix and a sample-barcoded 5' primer, a second PCR ran about 7 to 11 cycles. MiXCR, applied by TCRdb to the 5' RACE reads, yields one record per CDR3 protein. The table shows over 600,000 distinct CDR3 sequences, with approximately 21% occurring only once. The sequenced material came from blood. These receptors all stem from a man between 65 and 85 years old in good health.

J is TRBJ1-1 and V is TRBV12-3 or TRBV12-4; TRBD1 aligns across 7 bases. The CDR3 loop spans 12 amino acids. The junction had 5 bases not matched to a gene; V was cut back by 6 bases and J by 7 bases. CDR3: CASSRTGGEAFF. The CDR3 nucleotides are TGTGCCAGCAGCAGGACAGGAGGTGAAGCTTTCTTT.

This clonotype was seen more than once but under ten times. This sequence joins TRBV7-2 and TRBJ2-1; D not certain. The germline V and J ends were trimmed by 5 bases and 0 bases, with 5 bases remaining between them. Germline CDR1 reads SGHTA; CDR2 reads FQGNSA. CDR3 length equals 13 residues. CDR3 bases: TGTGCCAGCAGCGCTCGCTCCTACAATGAGCAGTTCTTC. This translates into CASSARSYNEQFF.

V and J are TRBV9 and TRBJ2-3; D is unresolved. In germline, CDR1 is SGDLS, CDR2 YYNGEE. The ends were cut back, 3 bases at V and 6 bases at J, with 8 bases in the middle. This CDR3 is built from 12 residues. CDR3 in DNA: TGTGCCAGCAGCGACGAGGCGGATACGCAGTATTTT. This sequence encodes CASSDEADTQYF.

There are many counts of this clonotype. The genes are TRBV20-1 and TRBJ2-1, with 12 bases lining up with TRBD2. This CDR3 spans 14 amino acids. From germline, CDR1 is DFQATT and CDR2 SNEGSKA (reference sequence). The trim removed 6 bases at V and 4 bases at J, leaving 4 bases unmatched. The CDR3 DNA reads as TGCAGTGCCGGAGGGACTAGCGGGTACAATGAGCAGTTCTTC. Translated, it gives CSAGGTSGYNEQFF.

This clonotype was seen more than once but under ten times. The V and J genes are TRBV3-1 and TRBJ2-5; TRBD2 agrees at 8 bases. The DNA end is more similar to TRBJ2-1, so the J call may be wrong. CDR3 length equals 17 residues. Germline loops: CDR1 LGHDT, CDR2 YNNKEL (reference sequence). CDR3 DNA: TGTGCCAGCAGCCAAGGTCGACTAGCGCCTGACTACAATGAGCAGTTCTTC. It codes for CASSQGRLAPDYNEQFF.

The V call is TRBV29-1, the J call TRBJ1-1; D not certain. Germline CDR1 reads SQVTM; CDR2 reads ANQGSEA. CDR3 size: 10 residues. V dropped 7 bases and J dropped 5 bases, with 8 bases sitting between them. The CDR3 region is CSARRTEAFF. The CDR3 coding sequence is TGCAGCGCCCGGAGGACTGAAGCTTTCTTT. Full variable domain (rest looked up from reference TRBV29-1 and TRBJ1-1): SAVISQKPSRDICQRGTSLTIQCQVDSQVTMMFWYRQQPGQSLTLIATANQGSEATYESGFVIDKFPISRPNLTFSTLTVSNMSPEDSSIYLCSARRTEAFFGQGTRLTVV.

The chain uses TRBV6-5 and TRBJ2-3, with 8 bases aligning to TRBD1. V lost 6 bases, J lost 2 bases, and 4 bases stayed unmatched. Germline V lookup: CDR1 MNHEY, CDR2 SVGAGI. The CDR3 spans 14 residues. The CDR3 protein is CASRDRAATDTQYF. DNA for the CDR3: TGTGCCAGCAGGGACAGGGCGGCCACAGATACGCAGTATTTT.

There are a few counts of this clonotype. The chain recombines TRBV28 with TRBJ1-3; 8 nucleotides align to TRBD1. The V gene end was trimmed by 2 bases and the J gene end by 8 bases; junction bases not matched to a gene: 5. This CDR3 region has 14 residues. CDR1 and CDR2 (germline): MDHEN, SYDVKM. The CDR3 nucleotides are TGTGCCAGCAGTTTAGGACAGGGACAGGACACCATATATTTT. Translated, it gives CASSLGQGQDTIYF. The variable domain in full, with the rest retrieved from reference TRBV28 and TRBJ1-3, is DVKVTQSSRYLVKRTGEKVFLECVQDMDHENMFWYRQDPGLGLRLIYFSYDVKMKEKGDIPEGYSVSREKKERFSLILESASTNQTSMYLCASSLGQGQDTIYFGEGSWLTVV.

This clonotype was seen a few times. The chain links TRBV6-2 or TRBV6-3 to TRBJ2-5, with 9 positions matching TRBD2. The germline CDR1 and CDR2 sequences are MNHEY and SVGEGT. This CDR3 is 14 amino acids long. Trimming cost V 6 bases and J 5 bases; bases outside gene matches: 7. This CDR3 is CASRPGTSIETQYF. CDR3 sequence (DNA): TGTGCCAGCAGGCCCGGGACTAGCATCGAGACCCAGTACTTC.

The table lists this clonotype with many counts. The rearrangement links TRBV10-3 to TRBJ2-4; no firm D call. Germline loops: CDR1 ENHRY, CDR2 SYGVKD. V was clipped by 9 bases and J by 7 bases, with 10 bases between them. The CDR3 totals 11 residues. CDR3 region: CAIGVGNIQYF. CDR3 bases: TGTGCCATTGGGGTAGGGAACATTCAGTACTTC.

The chain joins TRBV12-3 or TRBV12-4 to TRBJ1-2, with D perhaps TRBD1 (5 bases). The CDR3 is made up of 11 amino acids. Trimming removed 10 bases at V and 8 bases at J, with 14 bases between. The CDR3 is CAIGTVYGYTF. CDR3 in DNA: TGTGCCATCGGGACCGTGTACGGCTACACCTTC.

The chain combines TRBV12-3 or TRBV12-4 with TRBJ1-3; possible D gene TRBD1, 5 bases. The length of the CDR3 is 15 residues. V lost 7 bases and J lost 0, with 13 bases in between. The CDR3 loop is CASTPQVPSGNTIYF. As DNA, the CDR3 is TGTGCCAGCACGCCACAGGTTCCCTCTGGAAACACCATATATTTT.

This clonotype was seen only a few times. V usage is TRBV12-3 or TRBV12-4 and J usage is TRBJ2-5; D call uncertain. V was shortened by 1 base and J by 5 bases, with 8 bases between the two germline ends. This CDR3 spans 13 amino acids. CDR3 region: CASSLDKVETQYF. For the CDR3, the DNA is TGTGCCAGCAGTTTAGATAAGGTGGAGACCCAGTACTTC.

The V call is TRBV27, the J call TRBJ2-3, with a weak D call TRBD1 (6 bases). CDR1 MNHEY and CDR2 SMNVEV come from the germline V gene (reference sequence). Between the trimmed V and J ends, which lost 4 bases and 6 bases, there was a span of 14 bases. The CDR3 contains 14 residues. In nucleotides, the CDR3 is TGTGCCAGCAGTTCCTACAGGGTGAGGGATACGCAGTATTTT. Amino acids: CASSSYRVRDTQYF.

This clonotype was seen repeatedly, ten times or more. This CDR3 is CASSFDSTDTQYF. The CDR3, as DNA: TGTGCCAGCAGTTTTGACTCAACAGATACGCAGTATTTT. The J gene is TRBJ2-3, the V gene TRBV28; D unresolved. The germline gives CDR1 MDHEN, CDR2 SYDVKM. Trimming left V 3 bases short and J 3 bases short, with 7 bases between. This CDR3 is built from 13 residues.

The chain employs TRBV5-4 and TRBJ1-4, with 9 bases matching TRBD1. V lost 4 bases to trimming and J lost 5 bases; unmatched junction nucleotides: 3. The CDR3 runs 14 residues. CDR1 SGHNT and CDR2 YYREEE come from the germline V gene (reference sequence). In DNA form, the CDR3 reads TGTGCCAGCAGCCACGACAGGGGGAATGAAAAACTGTTTTTT. Translation gives CASSHDRGNEKLFF.

This clonotype was observed a few times. The chain couples TRBV29-1 to TRBJ2-5, with TRBD2 matching over 10 bases. Near its end, the DNA agrees better with TRBJ2-1, so the J call may be wrong. The CDR3 totals 15 residues. Per the germline V gene, CDR1 is SQVTM and CDR2 is ANQGSEA. In DNA form, the CDR3 reads TGCAGCGTTGAACTAGCGGGAGTCGCCTACAATGAGCAGTTCTTC. It specifies CSVELAGVAYNEQFF.

The chain has TRBV6-1 and TRBJ1-1; D is unclear. CDR1 is MNHNS, CDR2 SASEGT, per germline. The V end was cut by 1 base, the J end by 7 bases, with 13 bases between. There are 14 residues in the CDR3. This CDR3 reads CASSEVKDLGEAFF. CDR3 nucleotide sequence: TGTGCCAGCAGTGAAGTTAAGGACTTAGGTGAAGCTTTCTTT.

This clonotype showed up just a few times. This chain links TRBV6-1 with TRBJ2-5; TRBD2 might be the D (6 bases). The end of the DNA aligns better with TRBJ2-1, so the J call may be wrong. In germline, CDR1 is MNHNS, CDR2 SASEGT. The CDR3 runs 15 residues. CDR3 protein: CASSEAETRANEQFF. The CDR3 DNA is TGTGCCAGCAGTGAAGCAGAGACTAGAGCTAATGAGCAGTTCTTC.

In its sample, this clonotype was seen a few times. This CDR3 reads CASSPPGSSEQYF. The CDR3 region has the DNA TGTGCCAGCAGCCCTCCCGGATCTTCCGAGCAGTACTTC. The V gene is TRBV7-3, the J gene TRBJ2-7; D unclear. CDR1 is SGHTA, CDR2 FQGTGA, per germline. This CDR3 spans 13 amino acids. V lost 5 bases and J 6 bases, leaving 14 bases between the germline ends.

V gene TRBV12-5 combines with J gene TRBJ2-7; the D is unclear. Germline V CDR1 and CDR2: LGHNT, FRNRAP. Trimming stripped 3 bases from V and 3 bases from J, with 12 bases between. This CDR3 contains 14 residues. The CDR3 loop reads CASGLGPWDYEQYF. The CDR3 region has the DNA TGTGCTAGTGGTTTAGGACCATGGGACTACGAGCAGTACTTC.